This T cell receptor beta chain is from a study of blood T cell repertoires in COVID-19. Background on the study: Specimens from acute and convalescent COVID-19 originated in the United States, Italy and Spain.

There are 13 residues in the CDR3. CDR1 is LNHDA and CDR2 is SQIVND in the germline V gene (reference sequence). With 5 bases clipped from V and 4 bases from J, the junction kept 3 bases outside the gene matches. Authors' analysis steps: It was from reference gene primer amplification that nucleated cell counts were estimated. Data came from immunoSEQ multiplex PCR; TCRdb stores just in-frame clones and leaves some out. D and trimming come from the DNA, and the V and J calls and clone size come from that table. Here the sample spans 65,000 to 95,000 clones, roughly 89% being singletons. This receptor was obtained from a man aged 80 or over with acute or convalescent COVID-19. The chain employs TRBV19 and TRBJ1-2, with 8 bases matching TRBD1. The sequenced sample consisted of peripheral blood. CDR3: CASSGTGGYGYTF. The CDR3 nucleotides are TGTGCCAGTAGTGGCACAGGGGGCTATGGCTACACCTTC.